A selection of T cell receptor beta chains follows, all from one sample in a study of cytomegalovirus exposure and HLA in healthy donors. Only in-frame clones appear in the TCRdb table, and some are missing; sequencing was by immunoSEQ multiplex PCR. The sample table sets out approximately 150,000 clones. Sequenced sample: PBMCs. The receptors originated from a male donor in good health and CMV-seronegative. Both conserved end residues are part of each CDR3. A D gene is named only where the DNA matches it firmly.

d_gene	v_gene	j_gene	CDR3aa	CDR3nt
NA	TRBV29-1	TRBJ1-5	CSGRDPAGTQHF	TGCAGCGGCCGGGACCCGGCGGGGACCCAGCATTTT
NA	TRBV5-4	TRBJ2-1	CASSPTYSGTEGEQFF	TGTGCCAGCAGCCCGACATATAGCGGAACCGAAGGGGAGCAGTTCTTC
TRBD1	TRBV27	TRBJ2-7	CASSLSPDRVTYEQYF	TGTGCCAGCAGTTTATCCCCGGACAGGGTCACCTACGAGCAGTACTTC
NA	TRBV21-1	TRBJ2-7	CASSKDEGQDSRYEQYF	TGTGCCAGCAGCAAAGACGAGGGACAGGATTCTCGCTACGAGCAGTACTTC
NA	TRBV6-6	TRBJ1-1	CASTLRESEAFF	TGTGCCAGCACCCTGCGGGAGTCTGAAGCTTTCTTT
TRBD1	TRBV5-1	TRBJ1-2	CASSWGQGRHYGYTF	TGCGCCAGCAGCTGGGGACAGGGGAGACACTATGGCTACACCTTC
TRBD2	TRBV5-6	TRBJ2-4	CASSPQRGLAGDIQYF	TGTGCCAGCAGCCCCCAGCGGGGACTAGCGGGAGACATTCAGTACTTC
TRBD1	TRBV6-5	TRBJ1-2	CASSPDRGPFYGYTF	TGTGCCAGCAGTCCCGACAGGGGGCCTTTCTATGGCTACACCTTC
NA	TRBV29-1	TRBJ2-1	CSVEYSDNEQFF	TGCAGCGTTGAATACAGTGACAATGAGCAGTTCTTC
TRBD1	TRBV7-9	TRBJ2-7	CASSSIRDSGYEQYF	TGTGCCAGCAGCTCTATCCGGGACAGCGGATACGAGCAGTACTTC
TRBD2	TRBV9	TRBJ2-7	CASSVGAGGTYYEQYF	TGTGCCAGCAGCGTAGGAGCGGGGGGGACCTACTACGAGCAGTACTTC
TRBD1	TRBV4-1	TRBJ1-5	CASSHNRDSIEPQHF	TGCGCCAGCAGCCACAACCGGGACAGTATTGAGCCCCAGCATTTT
NA	TRBV30	TRBJ1-1	CAARPAALTEAFF	TGTGCCGCGAGGCCGGCAGCCCTCACTGAAGCTTTCTTT
TRBD1	TRBV4-2	TRBJ1-2	CASSSPWDRGEYYGYTF	TGTGCCAGCAGCTCCCCCTGGGACAGGGGAGAATACTATGGCTACACCTTC
NA	TRBV6-1	TRBJ1-1	CASSEDAGAWGEAFF	TGTGCCAGCAGTGAAGATGCAGGGGCCTGGGGAGAGGCTTTCTTT
NA	TRBV5-8	TRBJ1-1	CASSRSGLGSNTEAFF	TGTGCCAGCAGCCGTTCCGGACTGGGCTCGAACACTGAAGCTTTCTTT
TRBD1	TRBV18	TRBJ1-5	CASSTDRDQPQHF	TGTGCCAGCTCAACAGACAGGGATCAGCCCCAGCATTTT
TRBD1	TRBV19	TRBJ1-5	CASSDRGLKDQPQHF	TGTGCCAGTAGTGACAGGGGGCTTAAGGATCAGCCCCAGCATTTT
NA	TRBV5-4	TRBJ1-2	CASSFWDTSFRDGYTF	TGTGCCAGCAGCTTTTGGGACACCTCCTTTAGAGATGGCTACACCTTC
TRBD2	TRBV7-9	TRBJ2-1	CASSLGGGAYNEQFF	TGTGCCAGCAGCTTAGGGGGGGGAGCCTACAATGAGCAGTTCTTC
NA	TRBV6-1	TRBJ1-2	CATLPGRSGYTF	TGTGCCACCCTGCCAGGGCGTTCGGGCTACACCTTC
NA	TRBV29-1	TRBJ2-2	CSVLSRADTGELFF	TGCAGCGTTTTATCCAGGGCAGACACCGGGGAGCTGTTTTTT
TRBD1	TRBV29-1	TRBJ2-1	CSVEQDRGQRNEQFF	TGCAGCGTTGAGCAGGACAGGGGGCAACGCAATGAGCAGTTCTTC